This TCR beta chain emerged from a study of Ad26.COV2.S vaccination and SARS-CoV-2 variants. Remarks on this clone: The antigen remains undetermined.

Points from the study as a whole: Spike-specific CD8+ and CD4+ T cell responses reportedly showed substantial breadth after vaccination.

Sequenced by immunoSEQ multiplex PCR; TCRdb stores in-frame clones only, minus some. Of around 500,000 clones detected, 80% to 90% appear once; the ten largest clones hold roughly 1.7%. Treatment reported: roughly 20 received Ad26.COV2.S at low or high dose, single or two shots; 5 received placebo; per-sample allocation not given. Collection of the samples took place on day 63 after the first injection of vaccine or placebo. An 18-55-year-old adult in Boston served as donor. Trimming took off 3 bases at V and 4 bases at J, with 12 bases between the two ends. The CDR3 sequence is 14 residues long. Per the germline V gene, CDR1 is SGHAT and CDR2 is FQNNGV.

Source: peripheral blood, taken in a trial of Ad26.COV2.S vaccine versus placebo. The genes are TRBV11-2 and TRBJ1-2, with D possibly matching TRBD1 (5 bases). This receptor was obtained from a person aged 18 to 65 who received the Ad26.COV2.S COVID-19 vaccine or a placebo. CDR3 loop: CASSLGGGSYGYTF. The CDR3 DNA sequence: TGTGCCAGCAGCTTGGGTGGGGGGAGCTATGGCTACACCTTC.